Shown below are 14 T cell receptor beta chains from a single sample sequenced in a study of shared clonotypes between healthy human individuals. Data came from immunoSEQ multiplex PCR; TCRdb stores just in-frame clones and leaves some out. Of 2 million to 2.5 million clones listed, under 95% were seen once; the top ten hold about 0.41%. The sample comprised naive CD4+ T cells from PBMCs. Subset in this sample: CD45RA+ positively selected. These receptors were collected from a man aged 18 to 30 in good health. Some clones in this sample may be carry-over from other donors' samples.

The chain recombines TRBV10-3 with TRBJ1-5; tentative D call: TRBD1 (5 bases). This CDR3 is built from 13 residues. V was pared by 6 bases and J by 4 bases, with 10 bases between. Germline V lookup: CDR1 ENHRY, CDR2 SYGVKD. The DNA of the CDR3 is TGTGCCATCAGCCGAGGGGAGAATCAGCCCCAGCATTTT. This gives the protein CAISRGENQPQHF.

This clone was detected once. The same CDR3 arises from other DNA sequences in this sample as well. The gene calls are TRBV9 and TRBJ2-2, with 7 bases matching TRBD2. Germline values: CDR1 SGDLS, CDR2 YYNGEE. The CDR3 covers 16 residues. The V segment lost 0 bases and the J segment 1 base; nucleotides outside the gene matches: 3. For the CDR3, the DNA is TGTGCCAGCAGCGTAGGTCTAGCGGTGAACACCGGGGAGCTGTTTTTT. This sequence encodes CASSVGLAVNTGELFF.

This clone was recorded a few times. CDR3 in amino acids: CASSTLPGTGNGYTF. The CDR3 DNA sequence: TGTGCCAGCAGCACCTTACCCGGGACAGGGAATGGCTACACCTTC. The chain has TRBV2 and TRBJ1-2; 9 bases align to TRBD1. J was trimmed by 6 bases and V by 6 bases; bases with no gene match: 11. Germline CDR1 SNHLY, CDR2 FYNNEI. The CDR3 extends over 15 amino acids.

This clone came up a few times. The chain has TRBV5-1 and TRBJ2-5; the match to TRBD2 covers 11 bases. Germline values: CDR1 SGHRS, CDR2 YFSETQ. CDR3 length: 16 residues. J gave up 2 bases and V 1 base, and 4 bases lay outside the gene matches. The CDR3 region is CASSLLGLAAQETQYF. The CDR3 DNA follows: TGCGCCAGCAGCTTGTTGGGACTAGCGGCTCAAGAGACCCAGTACTTC.

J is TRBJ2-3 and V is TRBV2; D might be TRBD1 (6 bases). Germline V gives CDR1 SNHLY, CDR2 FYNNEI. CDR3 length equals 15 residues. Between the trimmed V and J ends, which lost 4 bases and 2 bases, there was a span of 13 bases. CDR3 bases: TGTGCCAGCAGTGCTGGGGGCGCGCACACAGATACGCAGTATTTT. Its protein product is CASSAGGAHTDTQYF. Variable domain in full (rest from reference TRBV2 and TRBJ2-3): EPEVTQTPSHQVTQMGQEVILRCVPISNHLYFYWYRQILGQKVEFLVSFYNNEISEKSEIFDDQFSVERPDGSNFTLKIRSTKLEDSAMYFCASSAGGAHTDTQYFGPGTRLTVL.

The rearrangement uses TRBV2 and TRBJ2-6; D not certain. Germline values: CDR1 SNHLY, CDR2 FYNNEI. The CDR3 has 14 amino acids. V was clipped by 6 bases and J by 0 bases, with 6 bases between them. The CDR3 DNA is TGTGCCAGCAGGGAGATCTCTGGGGCCAACGTCCTGACTTTC. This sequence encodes CASREISGANVLTF.

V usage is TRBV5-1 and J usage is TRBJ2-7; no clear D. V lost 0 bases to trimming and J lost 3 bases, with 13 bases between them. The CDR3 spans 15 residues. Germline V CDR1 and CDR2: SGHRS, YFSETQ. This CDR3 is CASSLVSTRNYEQYF. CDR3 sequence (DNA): TGCGCCAGCAGCTTGGTTTCTACTCGGAACTACGAGCAGTACTTC.

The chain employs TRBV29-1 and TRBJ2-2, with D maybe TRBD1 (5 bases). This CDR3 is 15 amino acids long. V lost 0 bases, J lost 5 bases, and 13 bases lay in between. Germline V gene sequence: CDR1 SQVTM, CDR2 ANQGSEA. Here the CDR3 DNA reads TGCAGCGTTGAAGATCAGGGTAGGCGGACCGGGGAGCTGTTTTTT. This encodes CSVEDQGRRTGELFF.

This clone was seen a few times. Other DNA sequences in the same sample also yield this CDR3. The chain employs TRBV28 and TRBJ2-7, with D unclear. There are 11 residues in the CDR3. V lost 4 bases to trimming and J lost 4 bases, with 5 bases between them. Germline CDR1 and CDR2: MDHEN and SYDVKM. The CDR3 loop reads CASSSPYEQYF. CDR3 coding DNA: TGTGCCAGCAGTTCCCCTTACGAGCAGTACTTC.

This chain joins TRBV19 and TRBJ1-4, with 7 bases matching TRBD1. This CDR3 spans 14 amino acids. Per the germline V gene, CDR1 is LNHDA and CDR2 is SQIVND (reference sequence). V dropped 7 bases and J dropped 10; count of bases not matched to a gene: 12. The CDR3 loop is CASILQGGPGKLFF. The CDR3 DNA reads TGTGCCAGTATCCTCCAGGGGGGCCCTGGAAAACTGTTTTTT.

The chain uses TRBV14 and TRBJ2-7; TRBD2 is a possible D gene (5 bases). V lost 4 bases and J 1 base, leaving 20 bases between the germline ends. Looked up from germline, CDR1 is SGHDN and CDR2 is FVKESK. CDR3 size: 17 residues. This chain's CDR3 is CASSPRTPTKGSYEQYF. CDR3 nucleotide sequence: TGTGCCAGCAGCCCCCGGACTCCAACGAAAGGGTCCTACGAGCAGTACTTC.

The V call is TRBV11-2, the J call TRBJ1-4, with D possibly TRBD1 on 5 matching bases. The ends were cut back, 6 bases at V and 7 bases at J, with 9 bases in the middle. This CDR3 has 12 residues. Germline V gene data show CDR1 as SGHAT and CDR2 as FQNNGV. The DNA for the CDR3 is TGTGCCAGCAGGGGACGGCCTGAAAAACTGTTTTTT. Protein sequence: CASRGRPEKLFF.

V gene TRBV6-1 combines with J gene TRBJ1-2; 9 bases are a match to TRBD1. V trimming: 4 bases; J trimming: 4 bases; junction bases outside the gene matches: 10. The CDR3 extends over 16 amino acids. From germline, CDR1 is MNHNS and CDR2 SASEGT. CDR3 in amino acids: CASSASWDRAPYGYTF. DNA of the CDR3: TGTGCCAGCAGTGCCTCCTGGGACAGGGCGCCCTATGGCTACACCTTC.

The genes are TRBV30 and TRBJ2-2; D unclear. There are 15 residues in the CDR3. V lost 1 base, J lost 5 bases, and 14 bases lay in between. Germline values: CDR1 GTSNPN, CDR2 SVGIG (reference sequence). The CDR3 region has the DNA TGTGCCTGGAGTGAGATCCGGTCTGGTACCGGGGAGCTGTTTTTT. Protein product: CAWSEIRSGTGELFF.